This TCR beta chain emerged from a study of shared clonotypes between healthy human individuals. This CDR3 comprises 15 residues. Germline values: CDR1 SGHNT, CDR2 YENEEA. Trimming at V came to 0 bases and at J to 5 bases, leaving 2 bases not matched to a gene. Generated by immunoSEQ multiplex PCR, the TCRdb table keeps only in-frame clones and is missing some. The sample consists of roughly 2 million clones, under 97% of them appearing once. The study enrolled healthy HIV-negative adults without recent acute infections or vaccinations as donors. A word on this clone: No antigen is known for it.

Whole-study findings and limits: A reduction in generation probabilities was seen for non-shared clonotypes relative to those shared by all four donors.

This sequence was found in a man younger than 30 in good health. Sequences were obtained from naive CD4+ T cells sorted from blood. Subset described: CD45RA+ positively selected. This rearrangement joins TRBV11-3 to TRBJ2-7, with 12 bases identical to TRBD1. CDR3 in amino acids: CASSLEGTGGDEQYF. The CDR3 DNA follows: TGTGCCAGCAGCTTAGAAGGGACAGGGGGCGACGAGCAGTACTTC.